This T cell receptor (beta chain) is drawn from a study of shared clonotypes between healthy human individuals. Looking at the study overall: The cohort comprised a couple of women and a few men. Their ages spanned 18 to 49 years. A donor's plate count was three for CD4 naive and three for CD4 memory; CD8 naive had two and CD8 memory one. The study, taken as a whole, reports: When naive CD4 clonotypes were compared across a handful of donors, 4% to 6.5% were shared. Despite large depth, rarefaction showed incomplete sorted-subset sequencing.

Libraries were prepared by immunoSEQ multiplex PCR; TCRdb keeps only in-frame clonotypes and omits some of them. The sample holds about 700,000 clones; just over 90% are singletons and the top ten take roughly 24%. The V gene lost 4 bases and the J gene lost 0 bases, with 7 bases spanning the gap. The CDR3 contains 14 residues. From germline, CDR1 is SNHLY and CDR2 FYNNEI. Worth noting for this clone: As yet, its antigen is unknown.

Cells designated naive CD8 were CD45RO-negative and were positively selected for CCR7, with terminally differentiated effector memory CD45RA+ cells excluded. The clonotype comes from a man younger than 40 in good health. This chain uses TRBV2 with TRBJ2-4, with D hard to call. The material sequenced was naive CD8+ T cells sorted from blood. CDR3 DNA sequence: TGTGCCAGCAGTGGCCACCAAGCCAAAAACATTCAGTACTTC. Translating gives CASSGHQAKNIQYF.